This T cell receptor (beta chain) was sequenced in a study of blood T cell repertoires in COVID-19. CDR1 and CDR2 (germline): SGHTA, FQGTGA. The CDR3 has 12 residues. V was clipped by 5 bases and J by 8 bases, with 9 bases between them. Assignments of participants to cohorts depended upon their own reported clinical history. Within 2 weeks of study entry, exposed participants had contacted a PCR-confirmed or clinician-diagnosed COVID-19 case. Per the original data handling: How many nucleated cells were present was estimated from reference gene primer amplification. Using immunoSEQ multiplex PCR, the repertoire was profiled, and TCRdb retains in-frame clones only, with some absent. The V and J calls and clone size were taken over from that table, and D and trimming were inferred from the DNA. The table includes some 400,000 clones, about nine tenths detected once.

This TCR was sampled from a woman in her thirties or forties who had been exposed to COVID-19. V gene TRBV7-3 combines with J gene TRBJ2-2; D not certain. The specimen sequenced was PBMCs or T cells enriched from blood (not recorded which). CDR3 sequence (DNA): TGTGCCAGCAGCAGAACCGGGGGGGAGCTGTTTTTT. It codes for CASSRTGGELFF.